Included here is one TCR beta chain sequence, with context. Original data processing: How many nucleated cells were present was estimated from reference gene primer amplification. The protocol was immunoSEQ multiplex PCR, while the TCRdb copy is restricted to in-frame clones and leaves out a portion. That table supplies the V and J calls and clone size; D and trimming were determined from the DNA. The sample holds roughly 170,000 clones; approximately 87% are singletons and the top ten take about 4.6%. There are 14 residues in the CDR3. Trimming took 1 base from V and 3 from J, leaving 10 bases between them. Germline V gives CDR1 SGHDT, CDR2 YYEEEE. This sample was included in a study of blood T cell repertoires in COVID-19. In the study overall: Whether acute or convalescent, the COVID-19 samples came from the United States, Italy and Spain.

Each participant's cohort was designated according to participant-reported clinical history. This clonotype was obtained from a woman aged 45-60 years who had recovered from COVID-19. Material: PBMCs or T cells enriched from blood (not recorded which). This chain connects TRBV5-6 to TRBJ1-2; no clear D gene. CDR3 sequence: CASSLRFGDYGYTF. The CDR3 nucleotides read TGTGCCAGCAGCTTGAGATTCGGGGACTATGGCTACACCTTC.